The T cell receptor beta chain described here comes from a study of T cell responses to AZD1222 COVID-19 vaccine. Study-level findings and limits: In all cases, repertoires were sampled only after the peak T cell response. Spike regions recognized by vaccine-associated CD4 TCRs spanned the protein, led by 160-218 and 743-854. Nearly half of spike-specific TCRs reportedly target unmutated variant regions.

This clone has just a few counts. What it recognizes is unknown. The length of the CDR3 is 15 residues. The junction had 6 bases not matched to a gene; V was cut back by 4 bases and J by 3 bases. The germline CDR1 and CDR2 sequences are MNHEY and SMNVEV (reference sequence). Profiled with immunoSEQ multiplex PCR; TCRdb holds only in-frame clones, not every one. The sample shows over 130,000 clones, about nine tenths of them seen only once. The TCR comes from an adult who received the AZD1222 COVID-19 vaccine. This chain joins TRBV27 and TRBJ2-7; TRBD1 agrees at 10 bases. The source material was peripheral blood, sampled 28 days after the second AZD1222 dose. CDR3 loop: CASSSRQGAVYEQYF. DNA of the CDR3: TGTGCCAGCAGTTCTAGACAGGGGGCGGTCTACGAGCAGTACTTC.